These 5 T cell receptor beta chains originate from one sample sequenced in a study of Tregs in tolerant kidney transplant recipients. This table comes from immunoSEQ multiplex PCR, and its TCRdb copy is limited to in-frame clones, with some not included. This table lists 25,000 to 35,000 clones. The specimen comprised CD8+ T cells from blood, sampled before the transplant. The source is a human donor who received a combined kidney and bone marrow transplant.

To note about this clone: The CDR3 end is not reached by the read, which stops 3 residues before it; the germline J gene fills it in. The V gene is TRBV11-2, the J gene TRBJ2-1; D possibly corresponds to TRBD2 (6 bases). V lost 3 bases and J 3 bases, leaving 9 bases between the germline ends. The CDR3 consists of 14 residues. Germline assignment: CDR1 SGHAT and CDR2 FQNNGV. The CDR3 protein is CASSFGGNYNEQFF. The part of the CDR3 DNA that was read is TGTGCCAGCAGCTTCGGGGGAAACTACAATGAG. Based on the CDR3 plus reference TRBV11-2 and TRBJ2-1, the full variable domain is EAGVAQSPRYKIIEKRQSVAFWCNPISGHATLYWYQQILGQGPKLLIQFQNNGVVDDSQLPKDRFSAERLKGVDSTLKIQPAKLEDSAVYLCASSFGGNYNEQFFGPGTRLTVL.

Comment on this clone: Read coverage stops 3 residues before the CDR3 terminus; the germline J gene supplies the remainder. J is TRBJ2-7 and V is TRBV7-6, with D perhaps TRBD1 (5 bases). The germline V gene has CDR1 SGHVS and CDR2 FNYEAQ. Deletions cut 3 bases from V and 2 bases from J, with 8 bases between. CDR3 length equals 13 residues. CDR3 sequence reads: CASSFGQTYEQYF. Partial CDR3 DNA: TGTGCCAGCAGCTTCGGACAAACCTACGAG.

About this clone: The read halts 3 residues ahead of the CDR3 end, with the missing end drawn from the germline J gene. The rearrangement uses TRBV7-9 and TRBJ1-6; D gene unclear. Per germline, CDR1 SEHNR and CDR2 FQNEAQ (reference sequence). The length of the CDR3 is 13 residues. Trimming removed 2 bases at V and 9 bases at J, with 8 bases between. CDR3 bases read: TGTGCCAGCAGCTTACCAGGTTTTTCACCC. This codes for CASSLPGFSP. The entire CDR3 protein is CASSLPGFSPLHF.

Note on this clone: The CDR3 goes on 3 residues after the read ends, and that part is filled in from the germline J gene. J is TRBJ2-5 and V is TRBV29-1; tentatively, D is TRBD1 (6 bases). There are 13 residues in the CDR3. Per germline, CDR1 SQVTM and CDR2 ANQGSEA. Trimming took 7 bases from V and 4 from J, leaving 16 bases between them. The CDR3 sequence: CSGHRGRGETQYF. The CDR3 bases that were read are TGCAGCGGACATCGGGGCAGGGGAGAGACC.

For this clone: The CDR3 goes on 3 residues after the read ends, and that part is filled in from the germline J gene. The chain couples TRBV5-1 to TRBJ2-3; D not certain. The CDR3 is made up of 16 amino acids. Germline CDR1 reads SGHRS; CDR2 reads YFSETQ. V was clipped by 2 bases and J by 3 bases, with 16 bases between them. CDR3 DNA (partial): TGCGCCAGCAGCTTCGCCCTCCTCCAACATACAGATACG. Protein product: CASSFALLQHTDT. The whole CDR3 protein reads CASSFALLQHTDTQYF.